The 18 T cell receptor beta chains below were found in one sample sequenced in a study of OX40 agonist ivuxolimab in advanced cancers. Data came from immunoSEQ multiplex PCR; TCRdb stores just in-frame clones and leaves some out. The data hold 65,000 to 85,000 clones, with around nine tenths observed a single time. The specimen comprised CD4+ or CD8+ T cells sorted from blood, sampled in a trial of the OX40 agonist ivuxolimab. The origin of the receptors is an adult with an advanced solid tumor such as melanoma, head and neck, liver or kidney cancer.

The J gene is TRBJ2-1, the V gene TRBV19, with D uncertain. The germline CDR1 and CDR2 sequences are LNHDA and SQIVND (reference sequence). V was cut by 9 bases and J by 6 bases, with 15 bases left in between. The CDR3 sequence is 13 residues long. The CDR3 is CASRSGSVNEQFF. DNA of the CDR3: TGTGCCAGCCGTAGTGGGTCCGTCAATGAGCAGTTCTTC.

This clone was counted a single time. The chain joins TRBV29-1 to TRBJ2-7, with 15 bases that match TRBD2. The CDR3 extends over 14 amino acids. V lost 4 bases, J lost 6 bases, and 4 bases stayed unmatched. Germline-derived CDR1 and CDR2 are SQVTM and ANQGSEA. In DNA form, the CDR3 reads TGCAGCGTTGGGACTAGCGGGGGGGCTAGCGAGCAGTACTTC. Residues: CSVGTSGGASEQYF.

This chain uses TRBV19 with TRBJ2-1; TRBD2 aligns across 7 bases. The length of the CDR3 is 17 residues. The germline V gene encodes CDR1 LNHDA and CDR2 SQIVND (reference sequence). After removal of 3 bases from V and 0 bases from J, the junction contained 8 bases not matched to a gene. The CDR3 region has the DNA TGTGCCAGTAGTATCGTGGGTAGCGGGTACTCCTACAATGAGCAGTTCTTC. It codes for CASSIVGSGYSYNEQFF.

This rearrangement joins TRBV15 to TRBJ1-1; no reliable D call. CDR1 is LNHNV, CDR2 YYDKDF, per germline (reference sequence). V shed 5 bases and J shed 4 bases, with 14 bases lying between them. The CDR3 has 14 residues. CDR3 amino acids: CATSSGPSRTEAFF. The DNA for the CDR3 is TGTGCCACCAGCTCAGGTCCTTCGCGCACTGAAGCTTTCTTT.

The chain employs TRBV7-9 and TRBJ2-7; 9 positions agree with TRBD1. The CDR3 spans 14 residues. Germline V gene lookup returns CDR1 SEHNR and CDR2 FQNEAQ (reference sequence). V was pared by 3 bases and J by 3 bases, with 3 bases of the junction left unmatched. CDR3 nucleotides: TGTGCCAGCAGCTTGGAGGGACAGGGCTACGAGCAGTACTTC. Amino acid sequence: CASSLEGQGYEQYF.

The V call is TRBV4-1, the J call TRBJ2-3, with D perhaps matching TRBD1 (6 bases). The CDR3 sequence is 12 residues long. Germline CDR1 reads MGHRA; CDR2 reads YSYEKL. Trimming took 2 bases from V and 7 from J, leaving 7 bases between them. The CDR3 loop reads CASSQTGNTQYF. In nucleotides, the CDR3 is TGCGCCAGCAGCCAAACAGGGAATACGCAGTATTTT.

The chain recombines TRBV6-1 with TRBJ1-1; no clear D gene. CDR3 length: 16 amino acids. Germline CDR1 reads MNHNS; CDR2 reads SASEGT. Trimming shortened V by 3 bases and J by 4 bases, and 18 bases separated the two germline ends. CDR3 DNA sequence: TGTGCCAGCAGTGATGTGGTTGGTTCCGGAAGCACTGAAGCTTTCTTT. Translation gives CASSDVVGSGSTEAFF.

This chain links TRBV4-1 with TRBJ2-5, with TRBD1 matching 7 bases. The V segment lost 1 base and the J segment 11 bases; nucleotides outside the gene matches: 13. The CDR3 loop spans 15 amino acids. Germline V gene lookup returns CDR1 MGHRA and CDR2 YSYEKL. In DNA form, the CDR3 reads TGCGCCAGCAGCCAAGTCCGAGACGGCGACAGGGAGCAGTACTTC. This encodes CASSQVRDGDREQYF.

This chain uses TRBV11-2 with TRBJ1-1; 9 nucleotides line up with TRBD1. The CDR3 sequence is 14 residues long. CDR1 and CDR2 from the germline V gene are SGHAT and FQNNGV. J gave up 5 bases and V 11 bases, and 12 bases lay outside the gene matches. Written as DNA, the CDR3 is TGTGCCGGCAAGCCGGGACAGGGCCGGACTGAAGCTTTCTTT. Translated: CAGKPGQGRTEAFF.

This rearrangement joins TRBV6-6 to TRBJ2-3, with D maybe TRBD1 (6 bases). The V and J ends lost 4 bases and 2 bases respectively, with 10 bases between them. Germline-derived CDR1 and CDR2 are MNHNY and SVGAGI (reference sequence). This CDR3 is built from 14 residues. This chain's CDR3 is CASSWGLDTDTQYF. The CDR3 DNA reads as TGTGCCAGCAGTTGGGGGCTCGACACAGATACGCAGTATTTT.

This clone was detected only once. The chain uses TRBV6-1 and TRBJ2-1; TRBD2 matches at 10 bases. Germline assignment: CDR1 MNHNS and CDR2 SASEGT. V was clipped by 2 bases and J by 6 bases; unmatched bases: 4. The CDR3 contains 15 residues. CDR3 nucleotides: TGTGCCAGCAGTGAAAGCGGGGGGGCCTCCAATGAGCAGTTCTTC. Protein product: CASSESGGASNEQFF.

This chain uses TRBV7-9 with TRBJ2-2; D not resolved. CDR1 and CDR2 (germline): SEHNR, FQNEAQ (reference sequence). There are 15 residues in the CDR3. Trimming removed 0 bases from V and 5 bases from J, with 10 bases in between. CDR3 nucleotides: TGTGCCAGCAGCTTAGCCGGCATCACAACCGGGGAGCTGTTTTTT. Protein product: CASSLAGITTGELFF.

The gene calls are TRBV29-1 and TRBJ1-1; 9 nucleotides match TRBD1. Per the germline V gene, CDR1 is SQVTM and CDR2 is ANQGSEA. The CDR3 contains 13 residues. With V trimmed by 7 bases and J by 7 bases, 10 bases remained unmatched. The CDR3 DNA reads TGCAGCGCTTCGGGACAGGGATTAGGTGAAGCTTTCTTT. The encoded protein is CSASGQGLGEAFF. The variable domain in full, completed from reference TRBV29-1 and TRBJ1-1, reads SAVISQKPSRDICQRGTSLTIQCQVDSQVTMMFWYRQQPGQSLTLIATANQGSEATYESGFVIDKFPISRPNLTFSTLTVSNMSPEDSSIYLCSASGQGLGEAFFGQGTRLTVV.

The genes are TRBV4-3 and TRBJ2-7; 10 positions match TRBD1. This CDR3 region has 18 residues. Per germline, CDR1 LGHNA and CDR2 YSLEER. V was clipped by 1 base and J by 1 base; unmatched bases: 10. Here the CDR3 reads CASSQAASGTGVSYEQYF. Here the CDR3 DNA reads TGCGCCAGCAGCCAAGCGGCTTCCGGGACAGGGGTGTCCTACGAGCAGTACTTC.

The CDR3: CASSLFLAGGHNEQFF. CDR3 bases: TGTGCCAGCAGCCTTTTTCTAGCGGGGGGCCACAATGAGCAGTTCTTC. This chain connects TRBV7-8 to TRBJ2-1, with 11 positions matching TRBD2. Germline lookup yields CDR1 SGHVS and CDR2 FQNEAQ. J lost 5 bases, V lost 5 bases, and 8 bases had no gene match. The CDR3 covers 16 residues. Using reference TRBV7-8 and TRBJ2-1 for the parts outside the CDR3, the full variable domain is GAGVSQSPRYKVAKRGQDVALRCDPISGHVSLFWYQQALGQGPEFLTYFQNEAQLDKSGLPSDRFFAERPEGSVSTLKIQRTQQEDSAVYLCASSLFLAGGHNEQFFGPGTRLTVL.

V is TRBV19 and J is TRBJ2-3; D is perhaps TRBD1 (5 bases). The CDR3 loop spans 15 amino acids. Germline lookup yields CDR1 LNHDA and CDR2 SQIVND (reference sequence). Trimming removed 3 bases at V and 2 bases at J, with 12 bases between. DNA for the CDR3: TGTGCCAGTAGTATTCCTACAGGTTTCACAGATACGCAGTATTTT. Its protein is CASSIPTGFTDTQYF.

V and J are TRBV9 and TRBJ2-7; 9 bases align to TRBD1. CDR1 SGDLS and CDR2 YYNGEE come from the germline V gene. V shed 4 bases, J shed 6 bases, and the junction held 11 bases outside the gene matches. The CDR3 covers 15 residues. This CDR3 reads CASSPTVPTGGEQYF. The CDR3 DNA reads TGTGCCAGCAGCCCTACAGTGCCGACAGGGGGCGAGCAGTACTTC.

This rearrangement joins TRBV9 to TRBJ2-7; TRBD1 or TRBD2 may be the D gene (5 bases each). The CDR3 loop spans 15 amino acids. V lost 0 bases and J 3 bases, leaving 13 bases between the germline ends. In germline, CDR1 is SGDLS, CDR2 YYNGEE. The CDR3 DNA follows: TGTGCCAGCAGCGTAGCTAGTTGGGACGGCTACGAGCAGTACTTC. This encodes CASSVASWDGYEQYF.